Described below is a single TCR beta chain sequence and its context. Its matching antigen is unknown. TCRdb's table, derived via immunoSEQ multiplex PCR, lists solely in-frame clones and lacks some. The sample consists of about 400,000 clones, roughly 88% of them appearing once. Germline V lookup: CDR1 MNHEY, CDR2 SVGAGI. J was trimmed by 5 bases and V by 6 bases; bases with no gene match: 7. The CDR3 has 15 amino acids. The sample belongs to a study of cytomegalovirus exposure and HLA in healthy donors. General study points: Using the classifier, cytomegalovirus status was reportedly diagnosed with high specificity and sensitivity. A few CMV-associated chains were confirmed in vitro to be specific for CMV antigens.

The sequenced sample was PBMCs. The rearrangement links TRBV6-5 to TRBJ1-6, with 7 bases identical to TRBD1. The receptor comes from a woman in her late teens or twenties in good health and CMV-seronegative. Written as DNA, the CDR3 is TGTGCCAGCAGCCCTAACAGGGGCCATAATTCACCCCTCCACTTT. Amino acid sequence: CASSPNRGHNSPLHF.